A single sample gave rise to the 9 T cell receptor beta chains below, sequenced in a study of T cell responses to AZD1222 COVID-19 vaccine. Clones were sequenced by immunoSEQ multiplex PCR, and TCRdb holds only the in-frame ones, with some missing. The sample lists more than 75,000 clones; 83% were seen once. This sample comprised peripheral blood, obtained 28 days after the second AZD1222 dose. These receptors originate from an adult who received the AZD1222 COVID-19 vaccine.

The genes are TRBV28 and TRBJ2-1; 8 bases line up with TRBD1. Germline lookup yields CDR1 MDHEN and CDR2 SYDVKM. V shed 7 bases, J shed 2 bases, and the junction held 4 bases outside the gene matches. The CDR3 is made up of 14 amino acids. The CDR3 loop reads CASNGQGTYNEQFF. CDR3 in DNA: TGTGCCAGCAACGGACAGGGTACCTACAATGAGCAGTTCTTC.

There are a few counts of this clone. CDR3 nucleotide sequence: TGTGCCTGGAGTGTATCAACTGAAGCTTTCTTT. This codes for CAWSVSTEAFF. V usage is TRBV30 and J usage is TRBJ1-1; D not resolved. V lost 0 bases and J lost 5, with 4 bases in between. Germline assignment: CDR1 GTSNPN and CDR2 SVGIG (reference sequence). The CDR3 runs to 11 residues.

This clone was observed a single time. The chain couples TRBV12-3 or TRBV12-4 to TRBJ2-7; 7 bases are shared with TRBD2. V lost 6 bases to trimming and J lost 4 bases; unmatched junction nucleotides: 6. The CDR3 runs 13 residues. The DNA for the CDR3 is TGTGCCAGCAGCTCCTCTAGCGGTTACGAGCAGTACTTC. It yields the protein CASSSSSGYEQYF.

The chain combines TRBV27 with TRBJ1-5; D might be TRBD1 (5 bases). V was trimmed by 2 bases and J by 5 bases, leaving 13 bases between them. This CDR3 spans 15 amino acids. The V gene's germline CDR1 is MNHEY and CDR2 SMNVEV (reference sequence). CDR3 DNA sequence: TGTGCCAGCAGTTTAAACAGGCGCCGGGATCAGCCCCAGCATTTT. Its translation is CASSLNRRRDQPQHF.

V is TRBV6-5 and J is TRBJ2-3; the D gene is possibly TRBD2 (6 bases). With 4 bases removed from V and 0 bases from J, the gap between germline ends came to 14 bases. Germline V gene lookup returns CDR1 MNHEY and CDR2 SVGAGI. The CDR3 contains 16 residues. The CDR3 loop is CASSLDWGTSTDTQYF. The CDR3 nucleotides are TGTGCCAGCAGTTTAGATTGGGGGACTAGCACAGATACGCAGTATTTT.

The sample holds a few counts of this clone. This chain uses TRBV27 with TRBJ1-2; possibly TRBD1 for D (5 bases). V lost 6 bases and J lost 8, with 16 bases in between. Germline V lookup: CDR1 MNHEY, CDR2 SMNVEV (reference sequence). The length of the CDR3 is 13 residues. CDR3 region: CASSHKQEYGYTF. In DNA form, the CDR3 reads TGTGCCAGCAGCCATAAACAGGAGTACGGCTACACCTTC.

The chain has TRBV11-2 and TRBJ2-1, with D hard to call. Germline lookup yields CDR1 SGHAT and CDR2 FQNNGV. This CDR3 spans 10 amino acids. V was clipped by 8 bases and J by 4 bases, with 3 bases between them. This CDR3 is CASGYNEQFF. CDR3 nucleotide sequence: TGTGCCAGCGGTTACAATGAGCAGTTCTTC.

The genes are TRBV11-2 and TRBJ1-1, with 9 bases lining up with TRBD1. CDR1 SGHAT and CDR2 FQNNGV come from the germline V gene. The CDR3 sequence is 16 residues long. V trimming: 5 bases; J trimming: 2 bases; junction bases outside the gene matches: 9. The CDR3 is CASSKGTGSGNTEAFF. The DNA for the CDR3 is TGTGCCAGCAGCAAGGGGACAGGGAGTGGTAACACTGAAGCTTTCTTT.

The genes are TRBV5-4 and TRBJ2-2; D is unclear. The length of the CDR3 is 14 residues. Germline V gives CDR1 SGHNT, CDR2 YYREEE (reference sequence). With 0 bases removed from V and 5 bases from J, the gap between germline ends came to 8 bases. The CDR3 nucleotides read TGTGCCAGCAGCTTGGATAGTGGGACCGGGGAGCTGTTTTTT. Its translation is CASSLDSGTGELFF. The full variable domain, rest sourced from reference TRBV5-4 and TRBJ2-2, is ETGVTQSPTHLIKTRGQQVTLRCSSQSGHNTVSWYQQALGQGPQFIFQYYREEENGRGNFPPRFSGLQFPNYSSELNVNALELDDSALYLCASSLDSGTGELFFGEGSRLTVL.